Sequencing of this T cell receptor (beta chain) was carried out in a study of blood T cell repertoires in COVID-19. At the level of the study: T cells, B-cell-depleted T cells, or PBMCs supplied cDNA or gDNA.

Patients in Seattle were enrolled during active infection, then followed longitudinally. The V end was cut by 6 bases, the J end by 4 bases, with 10 bases between. The CDR3 spans 13 residues. The germline V gene has CDR1 MDHEN and CDR2 SYDVKM. Only in-frame clones appear in the TCRdb table, and some are missing; sequencing was by immunoSEQ multiplex PCR. The sample gives about 76,000 clones, about 85% of which show up once; approximately 11% is in the top ten. This sequence joins TRBV28 and TRBJ1-5; a weak D match, TRBD1 (6 bases). This TCR came from a man aged 55 to 70 with COVID-19, enrolled during active disease. The specimen was peripheral blood. Here the CDR3 reads CASRDSRNQPQHF. In DNA form, the CDR3 reads TGTGCCAGCAGGGACAGTAGGAATCAGCCCCAGCATTTT.